The sequence of this T cell receptor beta chain was determined in a study of regulatory T cells in long-lasting Graves disease. Broader study findings: With under 3,500 shared public clonotypes, persistent patients exceeded new patients, who shared around 970.

Time point denoted: newly diagnosed GD, antithyroid drugs for less than 3 months. PBMC RNA was the source of the TCR library. American Thyroid Association guidelines were used to diagnose Graves' disease. This clonotype occurred many times. The target antigen is unknown. Investigators prepared the TCR beta libraries by applying iRepertoire HTBI primers and Arm-PCR of CDR3 regions. TCRdb analysed the multiplex PCR reads with MiXCR anew, one entry per CDR3 protein. This sample has about 430,000 distinct CDR3 sequences, with 15% found just once. This sample was also put to use in a study of T cells in Graves' hyperthyroidism and ophthalmopathy. According to that study: Absent ophthalmopathy progression within 18 months defined stable Graves' hyperthyroidism. Uncontrolled infections, other autoimmune diseases, pregnancy or lactation led to exclusion of patients.

The sequence came from a woman aged 40 to 49 with Graves disease. Specimen: peripheral blood mononuclear cells (PBMCs), collected at new diagnosis, from a patient treated with antithyroid drugs.

The CDR3 coding sequence is TGTGCCAGCAGTGAAGGGGACAGGGGGTTCGGGGAGCTGTTTTTT. Translation: CASSEGDRGFGELFF. V usage is TRBV2 and J usage is TRBJ2-2, with TRBD1 identical over 11 bases. V shed 1 base and J 7 bases; nucleotides not matched to a gene: 2. The CDR3 runs 15 residues. The germline CDR1 and CDR2 sequences are SNHLY and FYNNEI.